The 24 T cell receptor beta chains presented below share a single source sample, sequenced in a study of monozygotic twins with inflammatory bowel disease. TCRdb reanalyzed the 5' RACE reads, giving one entry per CDR3 protein sequence and no DNA. This sample's table has some 450,000 distinct CDR3 sequences. Material for sequencing was blood. The receptors derive from a human donor with ulcerative colitis or Crohn's disease, or a healthy co-twin of an affected twin (not recorded which).

V is TRBV7-2 and J is TRBJ1-1. Germline lookup yields CDR1 SGHTA and CDR2 FQGNSA. There are 17 residues in the CDR3. The CDR3 sequence is CASSLVGIGGVGTEAFF.

The rearrangement joins TRBV7-6 to TRBJ2-1; TCRdb's D call, TRBD2, is unchecked because there is no DNA. This CDR3 spans 19 amino acids. Germline V CDR1 and CDR2: SGHVS, FNYEAQ. The CDR3 loop is CASSLDRLGRRASGNEQFF.

The chain joins TRBV24-1 to TRBJ2-1; with no DNA, the TCRdb D assignment of TRBD2 cannot be verified. This CDR3 has 15 residues. Germline V gives CDR1 KGHDR, CDR2 SFDVKD. CDR3 loop: CATSRGSGTNNEQFF.

This rearrangement joins TRBV5-1 to TRBJ2-3; checking the TCRdb D call of TRBD2 is not possible without DNA. Germline V gene data show CDR1 as SGHRS and CDR2 as YFSETQ. This CDR3 contains 15 residues. The CDR3 is CASSLELAEKDTQYF.

The chain recombines TRBV13 with TRBJ2-3; there is no DNA to check the TCRdb D call of TRBD2. CDR1 and CDR2 from the germline V gene are PRHDT and FYEKMQ (reference sequence). CDR3 size: 16 residues. The CDR3 loop is CASSPTGGRGTDTQYF. Variable domain in full (rest from reference TRBV13 and TRBJ2-3): AAGVIQSPRHLIKEKRETATLKCYPIPRHDTVYWYQQGPGQDPQFLISFYEKMQSDKGSIPDRFSAQQFSDYHSELNMSSLELGDSALYFCASSPTGGRGTDTQYFGPGTRLTVL.

V gene TRBV7-3 combines with J gene TRBJ2-3. Germline lookup yields CDR1 SGHTA and CDR2 FQGTGA. This CDR3 is 15 amino acids long. CDR3 sequence: CASSLQISPTDTQYF. The full variable domain, with the rest looked up from reference TRBV7-3 and TRBJ2-3, is GAGVSQTPSNKVTEKGKYVELRCDPISGHTALYWYRQSLGQGPEFLIYFQGTGAADDSGLPNDRFFAVRPEGSVSTLKIQRTERGDSAVYLCASSLQISPTDTQYFGPGTRLTVL.

The chain carries TRBV4-3 and TRBJ1-1; TCRdb designates TRBD1, a call that cannot be tested without DNA. The CDR3 has 13 amino acids. Germline CDR1 reads LGHNA; CDR2 reads YSLEER. CDR3 protein: CASRAAGTTEAFF.

The chain is built from TRBV12-3 or TRBV12-4 and TRBJ1-5. The CDR3 is 15 amino acids. CDR3 amino acids: CASSLAWSFGQPQHF.

The chain combines TRBV18 with TRBJ1-1. The CDR3 sequence is 16 residues long. Germline V gene lookup returns CDR1 KGHSH and CDR2 LQKENI. Here the CDR3 reads CASSPPGRGMNTEAFF. The whole variable domain, remainder taken from reference TRBV18 and TRBJ1-1, is NAGVMQNPRHLVRRRGQEARLRCSPMKGHSHVYWYRQLPEEGLKFMVYLQKENIIDESGMPKERFSAEFPKEGPSILRIQQVVRGDSAAYFCASSPPGRGMNTEAFFGQGTRLTVV.

V gene TRBV12-3 or TRBV12-4 combines with J gene TRBJ1-5; TCRdb names TRBD1, which stays unverified in the absence of DNA. This CDR3 contains 14 residues. This chain's CDR3 is CASSGTAKNQPQHF.

The chain joins TRBV7-2 to TRBJ1-4; without DNA, the TCRdb call of TRBD1 cannot be checked. Germline assignment: CDR1 SGHTA and CDR2 FQGNSA. The CDR3 runs to 15 residues. This chain's CDR3 is CASSLYGTKNEKLFF.

This chain joins TRBV12-3 or TRBV12-4 and TRBJ2-7; TCRdb's D gene call, TRBD2, goes unchecked for lack of DNA. The CDR3 is 14 amino acids. CDR3 protein: CASRPSGSNNEQYF.

J is TRBJ2-3 and V is TRBV5-1; TCRdb outputs TRBD2, but without DNA this stays unchecked. Germline V CDR1 and CDR2: SGHRS, YFSETQ. The CDR3 extends over 14 amino acids. CDR3 in amino acids: CASCRTPSTDTQYF. The full variable domain, its missing parts supplied by reference TRBV5-1 and TRBJ2-3, is KAGVTQTPRYLIKTRGQQVTLSCSPISGHRSVSWYQQTPGQGLQFLFEYFSETQRNKGNFPGRFSGRQFSNSRSEMNVSTLELGDSALYLCASCRTPSTDTQYFGPGTRLTVL.

This rearrangement joins TRBV11-2 to TRBJ2-2. Germline V gene lookup returns CDR1 SGHAT and CDR2 FQNNGV. The CDR3 has 13 amino acids. CDR3 protein: CASSLTDTGELFF.

This CDR3 reads CASSPRQALGTDTQYF. This rearrangement joins TRBV11-1 to TRBJ2-3; TCRdb indicates TRBD1, and absent DNA this call remains unverified. Germline V gene lookup returns CDR1 SGHAT and CDR2 FQDESV (reference sequence). The CDR3 has 16 amino acids.

The genes are TRBV19 and TRBJ2-2; TCRdb outputs TRBD1, but without DNA this stays unchecked. In germline, CDR1 is LNHDA, CDR2 SQIVND (reference sequence). The CDR3 runs to 14 residues. CDR3 loop: CASSSQGPTGELFF.

This chain joins TRBV4-2 and TRBJ2-7; TCRdb reports TRBD1, a call that lacks DNA to check it against. Germline CDR1 LGHNA, CDR2 YNFKEQ. This CDR3 contains 17 residues. The CDR3 loop reads CASSQEAPAGAFYEQYF.

The chain uses TRBV4-2 and TRBJ1-1. This CDR3 has 15 residues. Per germline, CDR1 LGHNA and CDR2 YNFKEQ. CDR3: CASSQSWLTDTEAFF.

The chain recombines TRBV12-3 or TRBV12-4 with TRBJ1-4; TCRdb returns TRBD1, unconfirmable since there is no DNA. The CDR3 contains 16 residues. The CDR3 loop is CASSPPPKTTNEKLFF.

The rearrangement links TRBV7-2 to TRBJ2-1; TCRdb proposes TRBD2, but this gene call is untestable without DNA. Germline V lookup: CDR1 SGHTA, CDR2 FQGNSA. This CDR3 spans 15 amino acids. CDR3 sequence reads: CASSLGASGYNEQFF.

The chain recombines TRBV20-1 with TRBJ1-2. Per germline, CDR1 DFQATT and CDR2 SNEGSKA (reference sequence). CDR3 length equals 13 residues. The CDR3 is CSAGETTNYGYTF.

The genes are TRBV6-1 and TRBJ2-7. The CDR3 runs 12 residues. Germline loops: CDR1 MNHNS, CDR2 SASEGT. The CDR3: CASSDEGYEQYF.

This sequence joins TRBV20-1 and TRBJ2-7; TCRdb's D call of TRBD2 is untestable without DNA. Germline CDR1 reads DFQATT; CDR2 reads SNEGSKA (reference sequence). This CDR3 comprises 14 residues. This CDR3 reads CSASRTYITYEQYF.

The chain's CDR3 is CASSFGTGGSEKLFF. The J gene is TRBJ1-4, the V gene TRBV5-1; the TRBD1 assignment by TCRdb is unverifiable without DNA. The CDR3 runs 15 residues. Per germline, CDR1 SGHRS and CDR2 YFSETQ.